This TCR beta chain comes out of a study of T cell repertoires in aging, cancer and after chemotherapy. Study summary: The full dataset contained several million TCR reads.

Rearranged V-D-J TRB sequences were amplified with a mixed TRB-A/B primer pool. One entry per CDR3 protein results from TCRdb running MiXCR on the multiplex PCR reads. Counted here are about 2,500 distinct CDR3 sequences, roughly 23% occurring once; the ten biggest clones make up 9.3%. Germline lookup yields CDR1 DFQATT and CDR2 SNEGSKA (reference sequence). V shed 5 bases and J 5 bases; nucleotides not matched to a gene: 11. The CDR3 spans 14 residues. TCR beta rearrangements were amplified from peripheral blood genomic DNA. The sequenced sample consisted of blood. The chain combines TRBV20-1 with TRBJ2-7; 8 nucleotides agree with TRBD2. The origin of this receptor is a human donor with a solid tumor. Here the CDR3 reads CSALLAAPLNEQYF. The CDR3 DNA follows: TGCAGTGCTTTACTAGCGGCCCCTTTGAACGAGCAGTACTTC.